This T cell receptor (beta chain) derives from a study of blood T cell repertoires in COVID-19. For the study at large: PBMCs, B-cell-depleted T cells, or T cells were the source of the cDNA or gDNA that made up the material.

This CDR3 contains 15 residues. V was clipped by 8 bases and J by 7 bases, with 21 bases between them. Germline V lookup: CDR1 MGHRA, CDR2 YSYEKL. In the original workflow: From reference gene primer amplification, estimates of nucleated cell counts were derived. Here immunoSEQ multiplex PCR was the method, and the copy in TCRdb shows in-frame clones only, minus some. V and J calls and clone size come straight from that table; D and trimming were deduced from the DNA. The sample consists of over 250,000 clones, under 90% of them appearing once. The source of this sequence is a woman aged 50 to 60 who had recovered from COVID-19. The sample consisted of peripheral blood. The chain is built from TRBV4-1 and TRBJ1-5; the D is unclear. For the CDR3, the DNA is TGCGCCAGCTCAAAGATAGTTAATGGAGGGCAGCCCCAGCATTTT. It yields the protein CASSKIVNGGQPQHF.